Shown below are 27 T cell receptor beta chains from a single sample sequenced in a study of blood T cell repertoires in COVID-19. TCRdb's table, derived via immunoSEQ multiplex PCR, lists solely in-frame clones and lacks some. This table holds under 60,000 clones, approximately 90% found once. Sequencing used peripheral blood. These receptors were taken from a man between 60 and 75 years old with acute or convalescent COVID-19.

This chain joins TRBV4-1 and TRBJ2-1; 7 bases agree with TRBD1. J was trimmed by 6 bases and V by 7 bases; bases with no gene match: 21. Germline CDR1 and CDR2: MGHRA and YSYEKL. CDR3 size: 18 residues. CDR3 in amino acids: CASTPKFPTGQPVNEQFF. The CDR3 region has the DNA TGCGCCAGCACCCCCAAATTCCCGACAGGGCAACCGGTCAATGAGCAGTTCTTC.

The J gene is TRBJ1-1, the V gene TRBV4-2; D is possibly TRBD1 (5 bases). The CDR3 sequence is 16 residues long. Looked up from germline, CDR1 is LGHNA and CDR2 is YNFKEQ. The V end lost 0 bases, the J end lost 0 bases, and 11 bases lay between the germline ends. The CDR3 reads CASSQDPRRVNTEAFF. The DNA for the CDR3 is TGTGCCAGCAGCCAAGATCCGCGCAGGGTGAACACTGAAGCTTTCTTT.

The chain's CDR3 is CASSRWTGPPYEQYF. CDR3 bases: TGCGCCAGCAGTCGCTGGACAGGGCCCCCCTACGAGCAGTACTTC. This chain links TRBV5-1 with TRBJ2-7, with 8 bases that match TRBD1. There are 15 residues in the CDR3. The germline CDR1 and CDR2 sequences are SGHRS and YFSETQ. Trimming removed 5 bases from V and 2 bases from J; junction bases left unmatched: 9.

This clone was seen more than once but under ten times. J is TRBJ1-2 and V is TRBV2; no firm D call. Germline CDR1 reads SNHLY; CDR2 reads FYNNEI. This CDR3 has 18 amino acids. V lost 1 base to trimming and J lost 4 bases, with 22 bases between them. CDR3 loop: CASSEGWEELRILYGYTF. CDR3 bases: TGTGCCAGCAGTGAAGGGTGGGAGGAGTTGCGGATCCTCTATGGCTACACCTTC.

The rearrangement joins TRBV6-5 to TRBJ2-5; possibly TRBD2 for D (7 bases). The CDR3 covers 14 residues. The ends were cut back, 7 bases at V and 1 base at J, with 13 bases in the middle. Germline CDR1 reads MNHEY; CDR2 reads SVGAGI. In DNA form, the CDR3 reads TGTGCCAGCACTAGGGGGGGGACCCAAGAGACCCAGTACTTC. Residues: CASTRGGTQETQYF.

The genes are TRBV5-6 and TRBJ1-2; D perhaps matches TRBD1 (6 bases). V was shortened by 2 bases and J by 8 bases, with 19 bases between the two germline ends. The CDR3 is made up of 15 amino acids. Per germline, CDR1 SGHDT and CDR2 YYEEEE. The CDR3 region is CASSFLGQMPSGYTF. DNA of the CDR3: TGTGCCAGCAGCTTTCTAGGACAGATGCCTTCAGGCTACACCTTC.

The chain is built from TRBV5-1 and TRBJ2-6, with D maybe TRBD2 (5 bases). Trimming removed 6 bases at V and 1 base at J, with 11 bases between. CDR3 length equals 15 residues. Germline values: CDR1 SGHRS, CDR2 YFSETQ. As DNA, the CDR3 is TGCGCCAGCAAACTAGTAGTATCTGGGGCCAACGTCCTGACTTTC. Amino acid sequence: CASKLVVSGANVLTF. Full variable domain (outside the CDR3, taken from reference TRBV5-1 and TRBJ2-6): KAGVTQTPRYLIKTRGQQVTLSCSPISGHRSVSWYQQTPGQGLQFLFEYFSETQRNKGNFPGRFSGRQFSNSRSEMNVSTLELGDSALYLCASKLVVSGANVLTFGAGSRLTVL.

This chain links TRBV2 with TRBJ2-5, with TRBD1 matching over 7 bases. The CDR3 length is 13 residues. Germline-derived CDR1 and CDR2 are SNHLY and FYNNEI. Trimming at V came to 4 bases and at J to 9 bases, leaving 8 bases not matched to a gene. The CDR3 sequence: CASSVRQGKAQYF. In DNA form, the CDR3 reads TGTGCCAGCAGTGTGAGACAGGGAAAGGCCCAGTACTTC.

The chain recombines TRBV11-2 with TRBJ2-3; 8 positions agree with TRBD2. Germline V gene sequence: CDR1 SGHAT, CDR2 FQNNGV. CDR3 length: 13 amino acids. The junction had 0 bases not matched to a gene; V was cut back by 3 bases and J by 4 bases. This CDR3 is CASSFGGADTQYF. The CDR3 region has the DNA TGTGCCAGCAGCTTCGGGGGGGCAGATACGCAGTATTTT.

The V gene is TRBV13, the J gene TRBJ1-1, with 8 bases matching TRBD1. The CDR3 runs 16 residues. Germline V gene data show CDR1 as PRHDT and CDR2 as FYEKMQ (reference sequence). V dropped 2 bases and J dropped 1; count of bases not matched to a gene: 6. In nucleotides, the CDR3 is TGTGCCAGCAGCTTAAGGACAGGGTTGTGGAACACTGAAGCTTTCTTT. This sequence encodes CASSLRTGLWNTEAFF.

V is TRBV19 and J is TRBJ1-5; D is undetermined. CDR1 LNHDA and CDR2 SQIVND come from the germline V gene (reference sequence). The V end was cut by 1 base, the J end by 5 bases, with 6 bases between. This CDR3 is built from 13 residues. The CDR3 sequence is CASSIARDQPQHF. The CDR3 DNA is TGTGCCAGTAGTATAGCGAGAGATCAGCCCCAGCATTTT.

The genes are TRBV9 and TRBJ2-7, with a possible D match to TRBD2 (6 bases). Per the germline V gene, CDR1 is SGDLS and CDR2 is YYNGEE. Trimming removed 0 bases from V and 2 bases from J, with 18 bases in between. The CDR3 totals 17 residues. For the CDR3, the DNA is TGTGCCAGCAGCGTAGGTAGCCCCACGGGGGTCGCCTACGAGCAGTACTTC. Amino acids: CASSVGSPTGVAYEQYF.

The chain links TRBV2 to TRBJ2-7; 8 nucleotides align to TRBD1. There are 13 residues in the CDR3. J lost 8 bases, V lost 4 bases, and 7 bases had no gene match. The germline CDR1 and CDR2 sequences are SNHLY and FYNNEI. The CDR3, as DNA: TGTGCCAGCAGTGGAACAGGGGGGTTTAAGCAGTACTTC. Translating gives CASSGTGGFKQYF.

The chain links TRBV6-5 to TRBJ1-5, with a weak D call TRBD1 (5 bases). V was trimmed by 7 bases and J by 2 bases, leaving 12 bases between them. Germline V CDR1 and CDR2: MNHEY, SVGAGI. The CDR3 totals 14 residues. CDR3: CASTPQDGNQPQHF. DNA of the CDR3: TGTGCCAGCACTCCACAGGATGGCAATCAGCCCCAGCATTTT.

V gene TRBV4-1 combines with J gene TRBJ2-4, with 7 bases that match TRBD2. The germline CDR1 and CDR2 sequences are MGHRA and YSYEKL. The CDR3 contains 15 residues. V dropped 1 base and J dropped 6; count of bases not matched to a gene: 6. CDR3 residues: CASSQGPGGLNIQYF. As DNA, the CDR3 is TGCGCCAGCAGCCAAGGGCCGGGGGGACTAAACATTCAGTACTTC.

The rearrangement joins TRBV5-4 to TRBJ2-2; D is possibly TRBD2 (6 bases). This CDR3 has 13 amino acids. Deletions cut 4 bases from V and 5 bases from J, with 9 bases between. Germline V gene data show CDR1 as SGHNT and CDR2 as YYREEE (reference sequence). CDR3 protein: CASSRRETGELFF. As DNA, the CDR3 is TGTGCCAGCAGCCGTCGGGAGACCGGGGAGCTGTTTTTT.

This clone came up once. This chain connects TRBV6-5 to TRBJ1-1; maybe TRBD1 (6 bases). The germline gives CDR1 MNHEY, CDR2 SVGAGI. V was clipped by 9 bases and J by 5 bases, with 19 bases between them. This CDR3 contains 14 residues. CDR3 nucleotides: TGTGCCAGTAGACAGGCCGGGGACGGGACTGAAGCTTTCTTT. Translated: CASRQAGDGTEAFF.

This clone has only one observation. The chain links TRBV6-1 to TRBJ1-5, with D possibly being TRBD1 (6 bases). V lost 2 bases and J lost 1, with 12 bases in between. From germline, CDR1 is MNHNS and CDR2 SASEGT. The CDR3 extends over 16 amino acids. The CDR3 is CASSESGQRSNQPQHF. CDR3 sequence (DNA): TGTGCCAGCAGTGAATCGGGACAAAGGAGCAATCAGCCCCAGCATTTT.

The genes are TRBV18 and TRBJ1-4; D is perhaps TRBD1 (5 bases). This CDR3 spans 14 amino acids. The germline gives CDR1 KGHSH, CDR2 LQKENI. V lost 1 base to trimming and J lost 7 bases, with 10 bases between them. In nucleotides, the CDR3 is TGTGCCAGCTCACCACAGGCAGGGTTTGAAAAACTGTTTTTT. It encodes CASSPQAGFEKLFF.

The CDR3 loop is CASSLGDREHNEQFF. The CDR3 nucleotides are TGTGCCAGCAGCTTGGGGGACAGGGAACACAATGAGCAGTTCTTC. The chain couples TRBV5-6 to TRBJ2-1, with 9 bases identical to TRBD1. Germline lookup yields CDR1 SGHDT and CDR2 YYEEEE. J gave up 5 bases and V 0 bases, and 3 bases lay outside the gene matches. This CDR3 has 15 residues.

This chain connects TRBV11-2 to TRBJ2-3; weak D call: TRBD2 (5 bases). With 2 bases removed from V and 4 bases from J, the gap between germline ends came to 10 bases. CDR3 length equals 14 residues. Germline V gives CDR1 SGHAT, CDR2 FQNNGV. DNA of the CDR3: TGTGCCAGCAGCTTATCCCCCGGGGCAGATACGCAGTATTTT. It specifies CASSLSPGADTQYF.

The rearrangement uses TRBV7-2 and TRBJ1-2, with D perhaps TRBD1 (5 bases). Germline V gene sequence: CDR1 SGHTA, CDR2 FQGNSA. The CDR3 is made up of 13 amino acids. The V gene lost 3 bases and the J gene lost 7 bases, with 12 bases spanning the gap. The CDR3 DNA reads TGTGCCAGCAGCTTGGGGGGGGGAGGTGGCTACACCTTC. Translated: CASSLGGGGGYTF.

V is TRBV7-9 and J is TRBJ2-1; D uncertain. V lost 8 bases and J 0 bases, leaving 17 bases between the germline ends. This CDR3 spans 16 amino acids. Germline CDR1 and CDR2: SEHNR and FQNEAQ (reference sequence). CDR3: CASLYPSGSSYNEQFF. CDR3 DNA sequence: TGTGCCAGCCTATACCCTTCAGGCAGCTCCTACAATGAGCAGTTCTTC.

The V and J genes are TRBV19 and TRBJ2-2; 10 bases are a match to TRBD2. The CDR3 covers 16 residues. V was pared by 7 bases and J by 4 bases, with 9 bases of the junction left unmatched. The germline V gene has CDR1 LNHDA and CDR2 SQIVND (reference sequence). In DNA form, the CDR3 reads TGTGCCAGTACTATGCGCCAGCGGGGGGGCACCGGGGAGCTGTTTTTT. Its translation: CASTMRQRGGTGELFF.

With regard to this clone: At one end the junction does not follow the germline gene, possibly because of a read error. This rearrangement joins TRBV10-2 to TRBJ2-3; the D gene is possibly TRBD2 (5 bases). Per germline, CDR1 WSHSY and CDR2 SAAADI. The CDR3 contains 15 residues. The CDR3 loop reads CASSGGLGSTDTQYF. Written as DNA, the CDR3 is TGCGCCAGCAGTGGCGGGCTTGGTAGCACGGATACGCAGTATTTT.

This clone showed up just once. The chain recombines TRBV10-1 with TRBJ2-3; 7 bases are shared with TRBD1. The CDR3 contains 16 residues. The junction had 7 bases not matched to a gene; V was cut back by 0 bases and J by 4 bases. Germline V gene data show CDR1 as WNHNN and CDR2 as SYGVQD (reference sequence). CDR3 region: CASSESPGTVPDTQYF. In DNA form, the CDR3 reads TGCGCCAGCAGTGAGTCGCCCGGGACAGTTCCAGATACGCAGTATTTT.

This clone was detected once. This chain joins TRBV10-2 and TRBJ1-5, with 7 bases lining up with TRBD1. The germline CDR1 and CDR2 sequences are WSHSY and SAAADI. The V gene end was trimmed by 0 bases and the J gene end by 6 bases; junction bases not matched to a gene: 5. The length of the CDR3 is 15 residues. CDR3 residues: CASSESKGAGQPQHF. The CDR3 bases are TGCGCCAGCAGTGAGTCGAAGGGGGCAGGTCAGCCCCAGCATTTT.